These 27 T cell receptor beta chains were sequenced from one sample in a study of blood T cell repertoires in COVID-19. This table comes from immunoSEQ multiplex PCR, and its TCRdb copy is limited to in-frame clones, with some not included. The top ten hold about 27% of the sample, which has some 250,000 clones, over 70% seen once. Specimen: peripheral blood. The receptors originated from a man aged 35 to 55 with acute or convalescent COVID-19.

The chain couples TRBV4-2 to TRBJ1-2, with 8 bases matching TRBD1. In germline, CDR1 is LGHNA, CDR2 YNFKEQ. This CDR3 has 18 residues. V lost 2 bases to trimming and J lost 8 bases; unmatched junction nucleotides: 19. CDR3 DNA sequence: TGTGCCAGCAGCCAAAACGGGGGGACAGGAGTAAATGTAGGAGGCTACACCTTC. It specifies CASSQNGGTGVNVGGYTF.

The rearrangement links TRBV5-6 to TRBJ2-1; D is perhaps TRBD1 (6 bases). There are 14 residues in the CDR3. CDR1 is SGHDT, CDR2 YYEEEE, per germline. V lost 3 bases to trimming and J lost 15 bases, with 22 bases between them. CDR3 region: CASSSNLRTDPGFF. In DNA, the CDR3 is TGTGCCAGCAGCTCCAATTTGCGGACAGACCCCGGGTTCTTC.

The rearrangement uses TRBV13 and TRBJ2-7, with D perhaps matching TRBD1 (6 bases). V was cut by 5 bases and J by 2 bases, with 10 bases left in between. CDR3 length: 13 amino acids. Germline V CDR1 and CDR2: PRHDT, FYEKMQ (reference sequence). The CDR3 reads CASSPGTTYEQYF. The CDR3 nucleotides are TGTGCCAGCAGCCCCGGGACAACCTACGAGCAGTACTTC.

About this clone itself: An end of the junction differs from the germline gene, which may be a read error. V is TRBV5-1 and J is TRBJ2-7; possibly TRBD2 for D (6 bases). The CDR3 sequence is 13 residues long. Germline loops: CDR1 SGHRS, CDR2 YFSETQ. This chain's CDR3 is CASSLATEAAGTF. CDR3 nucleotides: TGCGCCAGCAGCTTGGCCACGGAGGCGGCGGGGACCTTC.

V is TRBV25-1 and J is TRBJ2-1, with TRBD2 matching 8 bases. V lost 2 bases to trimming and J lost 7 bases; unmatched junction nucleotides: 7. The CDR3 contains 15 residues. CDR1 is MGHDK, CDR2 SYGVNS, per germline. CDR3 DNA sequence: TGTGCCAGCAGTGAAGTGGCTAGCGGGCCGAATGAGCAGTTCTTC. Residues: CASSEVASGPNEQFF.

Here the CDR3 DNA reads TGTGCCAGCTCACCGCTTGCCAGCGGGGGTGACGAGCAGTACTTC. Its translation is CASSPLASGGDEQYF. The V and J genes are TRBV18 and TRBJ2-7; 8 bases are shared with TRBD2. CDR3 size: 15 residues. J was trimmed by 5 bases and V by 3 bases; bases with no gene match: 9. CDR1 and CDR2 (germline): KGHSH, LQKENI.

This chain joins TRBV4-2 and TRBJ2-7; D is unresolved. CDR1 is LGHNA, CDR2 YNFKEQ, per germline. Trimming removed 1 base from V and 7 bases from J, with 14 bases in between. The CDR3 has 14 amino acids. The CDR3 spells CASSQGSEVREQYF. The CDR3 bases are TGTGCCAGCAGCCAAGGGAGCGAGGTTCGGGAGCAGTACTTC.

V is TRBV10-3 and J is TRBJ1-2; TRBD1 agrees at 8 bases. CDR3 length equals 12 residues. Germline CDR1 ENHRY, CDR2 SYGVKD. V dropped 10 bases and J dropped 4; count of bases not matched to a gene: 5. The CDR3 reads CATKTGGYGYTF. For the CDR3, the DNA is TGTGCCACCAAAACAGGGGGCTATGGCTACACCTTC.

This clone has only one observation. The chain recombines TRBV18 with TRBJ1-5; 7 bases match TRBD1. The CDR3 contains 12 residues. V trimming: 8 bases; J trimming: 4 bases; junction bases outside the gene matches: 2. The V gene's germline CDR1 is KGHSH and CDR2 LQKENI. In DNA form, the CDR3 reads TGTGCCAGCCAACAGGGGAATCAGCCCCAGCATTTT. The encoded protein is CASQQGNQPQHF.

The chain recombines TRBV6-1 with TRBJ2-3; 10 nucleotides match TRBD1. The CDR3 contains 16 residues. Germline CDR1 MNHNS, CDR2 SASEGT. V shed 4 bases and J 4 bases; nucleotides not matched to a gene: 8. The CDR3 DNA sequence: TGTGCCAGCAGTGGTCAGACAGGGGGCTTGGCAGATACGCAGTATTTT. It encodes CASSGQTGGLADTQYF.

This clone was seen only once. One end of the junction varies from germline; a read error may be responsible. This chain joins TRBV20-1 and TRBJ2-1; maybe TRBD2 (6 bases). The length of the CDR3 is 11 residues. Germline values: CDR1 DFQATT, CDR2 SNEGSKA (reference sequence). CDR3 bases: TGCAGTGCCACGGGGACTGGGACGACGCTCTTC. Its translation: CSATGTGTTLF.

The chain carries TRBV7-2 and TRBJ2-5; D is possibly TRBD2 (6 bases). Germline V CDR1 and CDR2: SGHTA, FQGNSA. The CDR3 has 16 amino acids. V lost 7 bases and J 5 bases, leaving 23 bases between the germline ends. The CDR3 nucleotides are TGTGCCAGCAACCAACTACCGGGACGCGGGGTGGAGACCCAGTACTTC. Translation: CASNQLPGRGVETQYF. The full variable domain, with the rest looked up from reference TRBV7-2 and TRBJ2-5, is GAGVSQSPSNKVTEKGKDVELRCDPISGHTALYWYRQSLGQGLEFLIYFQGNSAPDKSGLPSDRFSAERTGGSVSTLTIQRTQQEDSAVYLCASNQLPGRGVETQYFGPGTRLLVL.

This rearrangement joins TRBV30 to TRBJ2-5; 8 nucleotides agree with TRBD1. Germline CDR1 and CDR2: GTSNPN and SVGIG (reference sequence). V lost 0 bases and J lost 6; bases outside the gene matches: 6. The CDR3 is made up of 14 amino acids. The CDR3 DNA reads TGTGCCTGGAGTGTACAGGCAGGGGGCAAGACCCAGTACTTC. This sequence encodes CAWSVQAGGKTQYF.

The rearrangement joins TRBV16 to TRBJ1-5, with D perhaps matching TRBD1 (5 bases). Trimming removed 1 base at V and 4 bases at J, with 17 bases between. This CDR3 has 17 residues. Looked up from germline, CDR1 is KGHSY and CDR2 is FQNENV. The CDR3 coding sequence is TGTGCCAGCAGCCAATATAAGGTTAGGGGAGGAAATCAGCCCCAGCATTTT. Translation: CASSQYKVRGGNQPQHF. The variable domain in full, completed from reference TRBV16 and TRBJ1-5, reads GEEVAQTPKHLVRGEGQKAKLYCAPIKGHSYVFWYQQVLKNEFKFLISFQNENVFDETGMPKERFSAKCLPNSPCSLEIQATKLEDSAVYFCASSQYKVRGGNQPQHFGDGTRLSIL.

This clone was counted a few times. V gene TRBV4-2 combines with J gene TRBJ2-7, with D perhaps matching TRBD2 (6 bases). The germline V and J ends were trimmed by 6 bases and 1 base, with 19 bases remaining between them. Germline V gene lookup returns CDR1 LGHNA and CDR2 YNFKEQ. The CDR3 is 16 residues long. The CDR3 here is CASSRTSRELSYEQYF. The CDR3 region has the DNA TGTGCCAGCAGTCGTACCTCCCGGGAGCTGTCCTACGAGCAGTACTTC.

This chain links TRBV9 with TRBJ2-3; 7 nucleotides align to TRBD1. Germline lookup yields CDR1 SGDLS and CDR2 YYNGEE. The ends lost 3 bases at V and 6 bases at J; junction bases unmatched: 13. The CDR3 consists of 16 residues. The CDR3 spells CASSAPTPGQKDTQYF. CDR3 DNA sequence: TGTGCCAGCAGCGCTCCCACTCCGGGACAGAAGGATACGCAGTATTTT.

This clone was seen a few times. This chain links TRBV6-5 with TRBJ1-5; no clear D. CDR3 length equals 12 residues. V was trimmed by 5 bases and J by 8 bases, leaving 10 bases between them. Germline CDR1 and CDR2: MNHEY and SVGAGI. CDR3: CASSPLGEPQHF. The CDR3, as DNA: TGTGCCAGCAGTCCCCTCGGGGAGCCCCAGCATTTT.

The rearrangement joins TRBV27 to TRBJ2-1, with TRBD2 matching over 11 bases. The length of the CDR3 is 15 residues. V dropped 6 bases and J dropped 2; count of bases not matched to a gene: 3. Germline loops: CDR1 MNHEY, CDR2 SMNVEV (reference sequence). DNA of the CDR3: TGTGCCAGCAGATTTAGCGGGAGGGCCTACAATGAGCAGTTCTTC. It codes for CASRFSGRAYNEQFF.

The chain couples TRBV19 to TRBJ2-1, with 7 bases that match TRBD2. Looked up from germline, CDR1 is LNHDA and CDR2 is SQIVND (reference sequence). Unmatched junction bases numbered 5, after V lost 1 base and J lost 2 bases. This CDR3 comprises 16 residues. The CDR3 DNA reads TGTGCCAGTAGTATAGCCTCACTAGCGACCTACAATGAGCAGTTCTTC. This gives the protein CASSIASLATYNEQFF.

The V and J genes are TRBV11-2 and TRBJ2-5, with 7 bases identical to TRBD2. Germline assignment: CDR1 SGHAT and CDR2 FQNNGV. After removal of 6 bases from V and 3 bases from J, the junction contained 7 bases not matched to a gene. The CDR3 contains 14 residues. The CDR3 protein is CASSQWTREETQYF. The CDR3 coding sequence is TGTGCCAGCAGTCAATGGACTAGAGAAGAGACCCAGTACTTC.

The DNA of the CDR3 is TGTGCCATCAGTGATCCGAGGGCCTTGGGCGATGAGCAGTTCTTC. This gives the protein CAISDPRALGDEQFF. This sequence joins TRBV10-3 and TRBJ2-1; D is perhaps TRBD2 (5 bases). CDR1 and CDR2 (germline): ENHRY, SYGVKD. The CDR3 spans 15 residues. Trimming took off 3 bases at V and 8 bases at J, with 17 bases between the two ends.

The chain couples TRBV6-2 or TRBV6-3 to TRBJ1-1, with D perhaps matching TRBD1 (6 bases). Looked up from germline, CDR1 is MNHEY and CDR2 is SVGEGT. Trimming pared 6 bases from V and 4 bases from J, leaving 9 bases between. The CDR3 covers 12 residues. CDR3 region: CASSRTATEAFF. CDR3 in DNA: TGTGCCAGCAGCCGGACAGCCACTGAAGCTTTCTTT.

The J gene is TRBJ1-1, the V gene TRBV6-4; 9 bases map to TRBD1. J lost 1 base, V lost 6 bases, and 3 bases had no gene match. The CDR3 runs 14 residues. Germline-derived CDR1 and CDR2 are MRHNA and SNTAGT. The CDR3 spells CASRKDRGNTEAFF. CDR3 nucleotide sequence: TGTGCCAGCAGAAAGGACAGGGGGAACACTGAAGCTTTCTTT.

The chain is built from TRBV9 and TRBJ1-2, with a possible D match to TRBD1 (5 bases). V dropped 4 bases and J dropped 0 bases, with 13 bases sitting between them. CDR3 length: 15 amino acids. CDR1 and CDR2 from the germline V gene are SGDLS and YYNGEE. Here the CDR3 reads CASSPRQKANYGYTF. DNA of the CDR3: TGTGCCAGCAGCCCAAGACAGAAGGCTAACTATGGCTACACCTTC.

The rearrangement links TRBV3-1 (or the pseudogene TRBV3-2) to TRBJ1-5, with D uncertain. CDR1 is LGHDT, CDR2 YNNKEL, per germline (reference sequence). The CDR3 consists of 15 residues. Trimming cost V 1 base and J 1 base, with 8 bases left between them. The CDR3: CASSQGFGSNQPQHF. For the CDR3, the DNA is TGTGCCAGCAGCCAAGGTTTTGGCAGCAATCAGCCCCAGCATTTT.

CDR3 bases: TGTGCCAGCAGCTTAAATTCTGGGACTAGCGCATCCTACGAGCAGTACTTC. Translation: CASSLNSGTSASYEQYF. The chain has TRBV7-8 and TRBJ2-7, with 10 bases identical to TRBD2. CDR3 size: 17 residues. J gave up 1 base and V 2 bases, and 8 bases lay outside the gene matches. Per the germline V gene, CDR1 is SGHVS and CDR2 is FQNEAQ.

This sequence joins TRBV10-1 and TRBJ2-7, with D possibly matching TRBD2 (6 bases). The CDR3 is 11 amino acids. Germline V gives CDR1 WNHNN, CDR2 SYGVQD (reference sequence). Trimming took off 5 bases at V and 6 bases at J, with 8 bases between the two ends. CDR3 bases: TGCGCCAGCAGTTGGGGAGGCGAGCAGTACTTC. This encodes CASSWGGEQYF.